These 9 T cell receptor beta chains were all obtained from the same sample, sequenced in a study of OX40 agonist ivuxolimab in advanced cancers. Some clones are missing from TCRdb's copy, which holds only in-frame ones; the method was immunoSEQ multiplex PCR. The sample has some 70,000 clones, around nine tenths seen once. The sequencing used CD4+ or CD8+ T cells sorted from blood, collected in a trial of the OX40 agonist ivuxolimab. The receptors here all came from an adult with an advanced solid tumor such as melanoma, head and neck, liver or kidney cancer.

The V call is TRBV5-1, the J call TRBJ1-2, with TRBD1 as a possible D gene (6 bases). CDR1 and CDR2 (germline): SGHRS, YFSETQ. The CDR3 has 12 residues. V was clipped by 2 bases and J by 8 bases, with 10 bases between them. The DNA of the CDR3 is TGCGCCAGCAGCTTCAGGGGTGGAGGCTACACCTTC. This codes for CASSFRGGGYTF.

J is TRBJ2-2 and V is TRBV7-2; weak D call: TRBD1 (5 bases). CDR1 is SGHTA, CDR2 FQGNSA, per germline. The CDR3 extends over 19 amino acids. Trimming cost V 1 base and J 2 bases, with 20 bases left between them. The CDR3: CASSLDSRVRRFNTGELFF. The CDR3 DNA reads TGTGCCAGCAGCTTAGATTCCAGGGTCAGGCGGTTCAACACCGGGGAGCTGTTTTTT.

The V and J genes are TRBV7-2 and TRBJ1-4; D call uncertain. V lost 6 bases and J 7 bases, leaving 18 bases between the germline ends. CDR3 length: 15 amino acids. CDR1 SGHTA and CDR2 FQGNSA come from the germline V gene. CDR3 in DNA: TGTGCCAGCAGGTCCAACCCCGCGACCCGTGAAAAACTGTTTTTT. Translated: CASRSNPATREKLFF.

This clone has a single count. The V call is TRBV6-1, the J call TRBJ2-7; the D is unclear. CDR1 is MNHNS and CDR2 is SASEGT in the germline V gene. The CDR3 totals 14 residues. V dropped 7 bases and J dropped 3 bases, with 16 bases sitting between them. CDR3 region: CASKASVLNYEQYF. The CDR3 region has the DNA TGTGCCAGCAAGGCCTCGGTCTTGAACTACGAGCAGTACTTC.

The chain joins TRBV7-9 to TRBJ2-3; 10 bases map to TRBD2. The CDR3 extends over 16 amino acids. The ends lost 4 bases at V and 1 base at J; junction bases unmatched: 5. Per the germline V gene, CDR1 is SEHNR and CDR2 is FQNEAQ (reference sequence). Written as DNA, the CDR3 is TGTGCCAGCAGCTATCCAGCGGGAGGGGGCACAGATACGCAGTATTTT. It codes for CASSYPAGGGTDTQYF.

Here the CDR3 reads CASSSRYQPQHF. The DNA for the CDR3 is TGTGCCAGCAGTTCTCGTTATCAGCCCCAGCATTTT. The V gene is TRBV6-1, the J gene TRBJ1-5; no firm D call. This CDR3 has 12 residues. Trimming removed 5 bases from V and 5 bases from J, with 7 bases in between. The germline V gene encodes CDR1 MNHNS and CDR2 SASEGT.

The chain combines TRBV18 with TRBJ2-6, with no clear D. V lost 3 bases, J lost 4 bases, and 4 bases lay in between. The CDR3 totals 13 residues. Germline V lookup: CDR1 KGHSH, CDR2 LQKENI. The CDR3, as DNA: TGTGCCAGCTCACCGTCCGGGGCCAACGTCCTGACTTTC. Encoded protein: CASSPSGANVLTF.

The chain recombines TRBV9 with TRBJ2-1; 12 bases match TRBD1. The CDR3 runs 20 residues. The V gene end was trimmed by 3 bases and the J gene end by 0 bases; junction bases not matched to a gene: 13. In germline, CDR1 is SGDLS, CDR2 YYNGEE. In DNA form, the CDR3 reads TGTGCCAGCAGCGCCAGGGCCGGGACAGGGGGCATTGGCTCCTACAATGAGCAGTTCTTC. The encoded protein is CASSARAGTGGIGSYNEQFF.

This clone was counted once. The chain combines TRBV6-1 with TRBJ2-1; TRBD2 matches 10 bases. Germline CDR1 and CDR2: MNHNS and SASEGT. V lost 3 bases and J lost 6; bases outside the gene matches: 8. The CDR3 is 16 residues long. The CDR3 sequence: CASSDLAGGTVNEQFF. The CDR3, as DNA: TGTGCCAGCAGTGATTTAGCGGGAGGCACCGTCAATGAGCAGTTCTTC.